This T cell receptor beta chain was observed in a study of T cells after yellow fever vaccination. General study findings and limits: Sorted repertoires could include abundant contaminating clonotypes from bulk cells. The CD4 and CD8 compartments had a small share of their clonotypes in common.

This clonotype was detected a few times. Its antigen is as yet unknown. Trimming removed 3 bases from V and 2 bases from J; junction bases left unmatched: 5. CDR3 length equals 15 residues. Each CDR3 protein gets one entry after TCRdb re-called the 5' RACE reads with MiXCR. The repertoire holds roughly 300,000 distinct CDR3 sequences, with roughly 8.3% as singletons. Sequences were derived from PBMCs, sampled roughly seven weeks after the first yellow fever vaccination. This receptor was obtained from a man younger than 35 who received the YFV17D yellow fever vaccine. The V call is TRBV12-3 or TRBV12-4, the J call TRBJ2-3; 7 nucleotides align to TRBD2. The CDR3 bases are TGTGCCAGCAGTTTTCGACTAGCTCCCACAGATACGCAGTATTTT. Protein: CASSFRLAPTDTQYF.